The 32 T cell receptor delta chains below all came from one sample that was sequenced in a study of gamma-delta T cells after stem cell transplantation. TCRdb re-called the RT-PCR reads with CATT. The sample lists about 1,600 delta-chain clones, approximately 8.4% occurring once. Material for sequencing was gamma-delta T cells. Receptors originate from a human donor. It is not recorded whose cells these are; they may come from a transplant donor.

A note on this clone: This likely came from a read error, as a far larger clone is one base away. V usage is TRDV2 and J usage is TRDJ1; 9 nucleotides agree with TRDD3. Germline assignment: CDR1 GEAIGNYY and CDR2 EKD. CDR3 length equals 17 residues. The CDR3 region is CACVSLGDWGSTDRLIF. The CDR3 region has the DNA TGTGCCTGTGTATCCCTGGGGGATTGGGGGTCCACCGATAGACTCATCTTT.

In its sample, this clone is large. Other DNA sequences in this specimen translate into the identical CDR3. The gene calls are TRDV2 and TRDJ1; D call uncertain. The germline V and J ends were trimmed by 1 base and 0 bases, with 17 bases remaining between them. Germline CDR1 is GEAIGNYY and CDR2 is EKD. This CDR3 contains 17 residues. The CDR3 region is CACDTVPTKGYTDKLIF. The CDR3 DNA reads as TGTGCCTGTGACACTGTACCGACAAAGGGGTACACCGATAAACTCATCTTT.

This clone has only a few counts. A much larger clone lies one base from this, so it may be a read error. This sequence joins TRDV2 and TRDJ1; 13 nucleotides align to TRDD3. The CDR3 is 19 residues long. V shed 3 bases and J 3 bases; nucleotides not matched to a gene: 15. Looked up from germline, CDR1 is GEAIGNYY and CDR2 is EKD. The CDR3 coding sequence is TGTGCCTGTGACGCGGTCCGTACTGGGGGATACGGTCGGGCCGATAAACTCATCTTT. Encoded protein: CACDAVRTGGYGRADKLIF.

The sample holds a few counts of this clone. Since a much larger clone is just one base distant, this may be a read error. The chain uses TRDV2 and TRDJ1, with 10 positions matching TRDD3. Germline V gene data show CDR1 as GEAIGNYY and CDR2 as EKD. This CDR3 contains 17 residues. The CDR3 bases are TGTGCCTGTGACACCGTGGGGGGATACGCCGGTACCGATAAACCCATCTTT. As protein: CACDTVGGYAGTDKPIF.

The chain uses TRDV1 and TRDJ1, with D tentatively TRDD2 or TRDD3 (7 bases each). CDR3 length equals 21 residues. V was cut by 5 bases and J by 2 bases, with 33 bases left in between. Germline CDR1 is TSWWSYY and CDR2 is QGS. For the CDR3, the DNA is TGTGCTCTTGGGCTACCTTCCTTACTTACTGGGGTTTATGGCGGTACCGATAAACTCATCTTT. Its translation is CALGLPSLLTGVYGGTDKLIF.

Regarding this clone: A far larger clone is off by one base, so a read error is likely. Other DNA sequences in the sample encode the same CDR3. J is TRDJ1 and V is TRDV2; no clear D. The V gene's germline CDR1 is GEAIGNYY and CDR2 EKD. The V end was cut by 1 base, the J end by 0 bases, with 11 bases between. The CDR3 is 15 residues long. CDR3 in amino acids: CACDTVGTYTDKLIF. The CDR3 coding sequence is TGTGCCTGTGACACTGTGGGTACGTACACCGATAAACTCATCTTT.

Comment on this clone: A far larger clone differs by one base, so this is likely a read error. This specimen includes other DNA sequences encoding the same CDR3. The chain uses TRDV2 and TRDJ1; D is unresolved. Germline assignment: CDR1 GEAIGNYY and CDR2 EKD. The CDR3 has 14 amino acids. CDR3 DNA sequence: TGCGCCTGTGACTCATTAGTCTTAGGCGATAAACTCATCTTT. It yields the protein CACDSLVLGDKLIF.

This clone is labeled large. This rearrangement joins TRDV2 to TRDJ1; TRDD3 matches 13 bases. The CDR3 extends over 18 amino acids. Germline V gene sequence: CDR1 GEAIGNYY, CDR2 EKD. V was clipped by 3 bases and J by 1 base; unmatched bases: 10. The chain's CDR3 is CACDPVLGDTRVTDKLIF. The CDR3 DNA reads as TGTGCCTGTGACCCCGTACTGGGGGATACGAGGGTCACCGATAAACTCATCTTT.

Of note for this clone: The protein in TCRdb stems from a much larger clone and differs at residue 6 from this DNA's translation, likely a read error; here the protein is translated from the DNA. The rearrangement joins TRDV2 to TRDJ1; D may be TRDD2 (5 bases). Germline V lookup: CDR1 GEAIGNYY, CDR2 EKD. Trimming removed 2 bases from V and 0 bases from J, with 21 bases in between. This CDR3 has 18 residues. DNA for the CDR3: TGTGCCTGTGACAGTCCTAGTCTCGGAGAACCGTACACCGATAAACTCATCTTT. It is translated as CACDSPSLGEPYTDKLIF.

This clone was seen only a few times. V and J are TRDV2 and TRDJ1; TRDD3 aligns across 12 bases. CDR3 length equals 18 residues. The ends lost 0 bases at V and 1 base at J; junction bases unmatched: 8. Germline V CDR1 and CDR2: GEAIGNYY, EKD. CDR3 loop: CACDTLTGGYMTTDKLIF. In DNA, the CDR3 is TGTGCCTGTGACACCTTAACTGGGGGATACATGACCACCGATAAACTCATCTTT.

Worth noting for this clone: A much larger clonotype is one base distant, so this may be a read error. This rearrangement joins TRDV2 to TRDJ1; D is possibly TRDD3 (6 bases). Germline lookup yields CDR1 GEAIGNYY and CDR2 EKD. There are 15 residues in the CDR3. The germline V and J ends were trimmed by 6 bases and 0 bases, with 16 bases remaining between them. The CDR3 DNA follows: TGTGCCTGTTTCCGGCTGGGGACCGACACCGATAAACTCATCTTT. Translated, it gives CACFRLGTDTDKLIF.

Details on this clone: The translation of this DNA and the TCRdb protein of a much larger clone differ at residue 5, probably owing to a read error; the protein shown here is translated from the DNA. CDR3: CACEALGDTRKSYTDKLIF. As DNA, the CDR3 is TGTGCCTGTGAAGCCTTAGGGGATACCCGAAAATCGTACACCGATAAACTCATCTTT. The chain joins TRDV2 to TRDJ1; 8 bases match TRDD3. CDR1 is GEAIGNYY, CDR2 EKD, per germline. This CDR3 comprises 19 residues. Losses at the gene ends were 4 bases for V and 0 bases for J; bases not matched to a gene: 18.

Worth noting for this clone: The likely explanation is a read error, given a far larger clone one base away. This chain links TRDV2 with TRDJ1; no reliable D call. The germline V gene encodes CDR1 GEAIGNYY and CDR2 EKD. The CDR3 runs to 15 residues. For the CDR3, the DNA is TGTGCCCGTGACACCGTGTCGACTTCGCCCGATAAACTCATCTTT. This gives the protein CARDTVSTSPDKLIF.

This clone is termed large (0.1 to 1%). The chain employs TRDV2 and TRDJ1; 8 bases match TRDD3. The CDR3 runs to 18 residues. The V and J ends lost 3 bases and 0 bases, in that order; junction bases with no gene match: 14. CDR1 is GEAIGNYY and CDR2 is EKD in the germline V gene. CDR3 loop: CACDVLGGPGGYTDKLIF. The CDR3 region has the DNA TGTGCCTGTGACGTACTGGGGGGCCCCGGTGGATACACCGATAAACTCATCTTT.

By sample share, this clone is large. Within the sample, other DNA sequences also encode this same CDR3. The chain recombines TRDV2 with TRDJ4; TRDD3 agrees at 8 bases. The CDR3 runs 19 residues. Trimming took 0 bases from V and 4 from J; bases not matched to a gene: 21. The germline V gene encodes CDR1 GEAIGNYY and CDR2 EKD. The CDR3 coding sequence is TGTGCCTGTGACACCGCGGGCGGGGATCCCGGGGATACTACCAAACCCCTGATCTTT. Amino acids: CACDTAGGDPGDTTKPLIF.

Of note for this clone: This could be a read error, since a much larger clone is one nucleotide away. The genes are TRDV2 and TRDJ1, with 8 bases matching TRDD3. The CDR3 length is 17 residues. From germline, CDR1 is GEAIGNYY and CDR2 EKD. CDR3 region: CACDSLLGGWDTDKPIF. Here the CDR3 DNA reads TGTGCCTGTGATTCCTTACTGGGGGGATGGGACACCGATAAACCCATCTTT.

This clone was observed a few times. The protein recorded in TCRdb matches a much larger clone and deviates from this DNA's translation at residue 11, suggesting a read error; the protein here is obtained by translating the DNA. This chain links TRDV2 with TRDJ1; 11 nucleotides agree with TRDD3. Germline trimming cut 3 bases from V and 2 bases from J; bases unmatched to any gene: 16. Germline CDR1 is GEAIGNYY and CDR2 is EKD. The CDR3 loop spans 19 amino acids. This chain's CDR3 is CACDSLLGDRPRGTDKLIF. As DNA, the CDR3 is TGTGCCTGTGACTCCTTACTGGGGGATAGACCCCGTGGGACCGATAAACTCATCTTT.

This clone was detected only a few times. TCRdb's listed protein matches a much larger clone and diverges from this DNA's translation at residue 12, likely through a read error; the protein shown comes from the DNA. V and J are TRDV2 and TRDJ1; TRDD3 matches 7 bases. The CDR3 consists of 18 residues. J lost 1 base, V lost 1 base, and 14 bases had no gene match. Germline-derived CDR1 and CDR2 are GEAIGNYY and EKD. CDR3 DNA: TGTGCCTGTGACACGATACTGGGGACCCTCCCTAGCACCGATAAACTCATCTTT. Amino acid sequence: CACDTILGTLPSTDKLIF.

For this clone: The mismatch at residue 4 between this DNA's translation and the TCRdb protein of a much larger clone likely reflects a read error; the protein shown is translated from the DNA. This sequence joins TRDV2 and TRDJ1; 11 bases align to TRDD3. The CDR3 extends over 18 amino acids. The V gene's germline CDR1 is GEAIGNYY and CDR2 EKD. DNA of the CDR3: TGTGCCTGTGGCACCGTTGATGGGGGATACGCAGGGACCGATAAACTCATCTTT. This codes for CACGTVDGGYAGTDKLIF.

This clone came up a few times. This DNA's translation differs at residue 8 from TCRdb's protein, which comes from a much larger clone; a read error is likely, and the protein shown is translated from the DNA. The rearrangement links TRDV2 to TRDJ1; a possible D gene is TRDD3 (6 bases). Between the trimmed V and J ends, which lost 4 bases and 0 bases, there was a span of 23 bases. Germline assignment: CDR1 GEAIGNYY and CDR2 EKD. The CDR3 is 18 residues long. Here the CDR3 reads CACESLLEDTEYTDKLIF. Written as DNA, the CDR3 is TGTGCCTGTGAATCTCTACTGGAGGATACCGAATACACCGATAAACTCATCTTT.

Concerning this clone itself: A much more abundant neighbour one base away suggests this may be a read error. At the DNA level, this CDR3 is encoded by other sequences in the same sample as well. The chain has TRDV2 and TRDJ1, with TRDD3 matching over 9 bases. V lost 3 bases and J lost 0; bases outside the gene matches: 10. The germline V gene has CDR1 GEAIGNYY and CDR2 EKD. The CDR3 is made up of 17 amino acids. The CDR3, as DNA: TGTGCCTGTGACCCGCTTACTGGGGGAACGTACACCGATAAACTCATCTTT. Encoded protein: CACDPLTGGTYTDKLIF.

Points on this clone: Being one base from a much bigger clone, this may be a read error. Other DNA variants within this sample encode the same CDR3. The V and J genes are TRDV2 and TRDJ1, with 11 bases fitting TRDD3. This CDR3 has 16 amino acids. V trimming: 0 bases; J trimming: 5 bases; junction bases outside the gene matches: 7. Germline values: CDR1 GEAIGNYY, CDR2 EKD. The CDR3 nucleotides are TGTGCCTGTGACACCTTGGGGGATACGGGCACTGATAAACTCATCTTT. Translated: CACDTLGDTGTDKLIF.

This clone was counted between two and nine times. This may arise from a read error, as a much more abundant clone is one base away. The rearrangement joins TRDV2 to TRDJ1, with 8 bases that match TRDD3. The CDR3 has 20 amino acids. Germline V gives CDR1 GEAIGNYY, CDR2 EKD. Trimming cost V 1 base and J 0 bases; bases outside gene matches: 18. This chain's CDR3 is CACDTLHTGGRGFNTDKLIF. The CDR3 DNA reads as TGTGCCTGTGACACTCTCCATACTGGGGGTAGGGGATTTAACACCGATAAACTCATCTTT.

This clone qualifies as medium-sized. The same CDR3 also results from other DNA sequences found in this sample. The chain recombines TRDV2 with TRDJ1, with 7 bases aligning to TRDD3. This CDR3 has 15 amino acids. Germline V lookup: CDR1 GEAIGNYY, CDR2 EKD. With 3 bases clipped from V and 3 bases from J, the junction kept 9 bases outside the gene matches. The CDR3 spells CACDSLLGTSDKLIF. DNA for the CDR3: TGTGCCTGTGACTCTCTACTGGGGACCTCCGATAAACTCATCTTT.

On this clone itself: A much more abundant neighbour one base away suggests this may be a read error. This same CDR3 is encoded by further DNA sequences in the sample. The chain employs TRDV2 and TRDJ1; 7 nucleotides align to TRDD3. The germline V gene encodes CDR1 GEAIGNYY and CDR2 EKD. The CDR3 length is 20 residues. CDR3: CACDTVAGGSPLQNTDKLIF. DNA for the CDR3: TGTGCCTGCGACACCGTAGCCGGGGGATCCCCATTACAGAACACCGATAAACTCATCTTT.

In this sample, this clone turned up a few times. This may arise from a read error, as a much more abundant clone is one base away. This chain uses TRDV2 with TRDJ3; TRDD3 matches at 10 bases. Germline CDR1 and CDR2: GEAIGNYY and EKD. This CDR3 has 20 amino acids. For the CDR3, the DNA is TGTGCCTGTGACACCGTACTGGGGGATTCAGGAGCAAATTTCGGCCGACAGACGTTTTTC. It is translated as CACDTVLGDSGANFGRQTFF.

By sample fraction, this clone is large (0.1 to 1%). The sample carries other DNA sequences with the same CDR3. This chain joins TRDV2 and TRDJ3; TRDD3 matches 8 bases. Germline V gene lookup returns CDR1 GEAIGNYY and CDR2 EKD. The CDR3 covers 19 residues. J was trimmed by 0 bases and V by 0 bases; bases with no gene match: 6. As DNA, the CDR3 is TGTGCCTGTGACACCGCTGGGGGAACGAGCTCCTGGGACACCCGACAGATGTTTTTC. Its protein is CACDTAGGTSSWDTRQMFF.

This clone has more than one count but fewer than ten. The TCRdb protein, from a much larger clone, departs from this DNA's translation at residue 6, likely by read error; the protein shown derives from the DNA. J is TRDJ1 and V is TRDV2; 11 nucleotides align to TRDD3. Per the germline V gene, CDR1 is GEAIGNYY and CDR2 is EKD. V gave up 0 bases and J gave up 4 bases; unmatched junction bases: 24. This CDR3 has 22 amino acids. The CDR3 sequence: CACDTIRQPDRSLGDTVDKLIF. The DNA of the CDR3 is TGTGCCTGTGACACCATTCGTCAACCCGACCGGTCTCTGGGGGATACCGTCGATAAACTCATCTTT.

Details on this clone: This likely traces to a read error, being one base from a far larger clone. The chain links TRDV2 to TRDJ1; no clear D gene. V was clipped by 3 bases and J by 10 bases, with 17 bases between them. The V gene's germline CDR1 is GEAIGNYY and CDR2 EKD. This CDR3 has 13 amino acids. CDR3 sequence reads: CACDHLDGRTLIF. CDR3 in DNA: TGTGCCTGTGACCACTTGGACGGGCGAACACTCATCTTT.

By proportion, this clone is large. This rearrangement joins TRDV2 to TRDJ1; TRDD3 matches at 7 bases. The CDR3 contains 15 residues. The V and J ends lost 4 bases and 0 bases, in that order; junction bases with no gene match: 7. The germline gives CDR1 GEAIGNYY, CDR2 EKD. As DNA, the CDR3 is TGTGCCTGTGATGGTATGGGGGACCACACCGATAAACTCATCTTT. This sequence encodes CACDGMGDHTDKLIF.

The sample holds a few counts of this clone. This could be a read error, since a much larger clone is one nucleotide away. The chain employs TRDV2 and TRDJ3, with D maybe TRDD3 (5 bases). Germline V CDR1 and CDR2: GEAIGNYY, EKD. This CDR3 is built from 16 residues. CDR3 amino acids: CACDSISSWDTRQTFF. The CDR3 DNA sequence: TGTGCCTGTGACTCGATTAGCTCCTGGGACACCCGACAGACGTTTTTC.

This clone was picked up a small number of times. A read error is possible here, since a much larger clone lies one base away. Within the sample, other DNA sequences also encode this same CDR3. The genes are TRDV2 and TRDJ1, with TRDD3 matching 7 bases. After removal of 1 base from V and 5 bases from J, the junction contained 18 bases not matched to a gene. Germline V gene lookup returns CDR1 GEAIGNYY and CDR2 EKD. This CDR3 has 18 residues. CDR3 sequence: CACDTILGTLPRTDKLIF. The DNA for the CDR3 is TGTGCCTGTGACACGATACTGGGGACCCTCCCTCGCACTGATAAACTCATCTTT.